This is a list of T cell receptor beta chains from one sample in a study of blood T cell repertoires in COVID-19. Libraries were prepared by immunoSEQ multiplex PCR; TCRdb keeps only in-frame clonotypes and omits some of them. In the table there are approximately 260,000 clones, approximately 81% of which are singletons. Source material: PBMCs or T cells enriched from blood (not recorded which). The receptor set was obtained from a woman aged 50 to 65 who had been exposed to COVID-19. Both conserved end residues are part of each CDR3. The D gene is left open where the match is weak. Size is omitted from some rows. Given values are once, few, many or a class for expanded clones.

v_call	d_call	j_call	clone_size	cdr3_aa	cdr3_nt
TRBV19	TRBD1	TRBJ2-2	NA	CASTTGPNTGELFF	TGTGCCAGCACGACAGGGCCGAACACCGGGGAGCTGTTTTTT
TRBV24-1	TRBD2	TRBJ2-7	NA	CATSDLQGLARYEQYF	TGTGCCACCAGTGATTTGCAGGGACTAGCTAGGTACGAGCAGTACTTC
TRBV3-1/TRBV3-2	TRBD2	TRBJ2-7	NA	CASSQVGLAGAGEQYF	TGTGCCAGCAGCCAAGTAGGACTAGCGGGGGCGGGGGAGCAGTACTTC
TRBV28	NA	TRBJ1-1	NA	CASSLYRVSTEAFF	TGTGCCAGCAGTTTATACAGGGTTAGCACTGAAGCTTTCTTT
TRBV30	NA	TRBJ1-3	many	CAWSIGGATIYF	TGTGCCTGGAGCATCGGCGGGGCCACCATATATTTT
TRBV19	NA	TRBJ2-1	NA	CASSITREKGEQFF	TGTGCCAGTAGTATAACCCGGGAAAAGGGTGAGCAGTTCTTC
TRBV24-1	TRBD1	TRBJ1-4	once	CATRTGGSGREKLFF	TGTGCCACCCGAACAGGGGGTTCGGGCCGAGAAAAACTGTTTTTT
TRBV2	NA	TRBJ1-6	NA	CASKGIYSYNSPLHF	TGTGCCAGCAAGGGGATATACTCCTATAATTCACCCCTCCACTTT
TRBV28	TRBD1	TRBJ1-5	NA	CASSDLTGIGDQPQHF	TGTGCCAGCAGCGACCTGACAGGGATCGGGGATCAGCCCCAGCATTTT
TRBV28	TRBD1	TRBJ1-1	few	CATIPGTAKRGEAFF	TGTGCCACAATTCCCGGGACAGCCAAAAGAGGTGAAGCTTTCTTT
TRBV11-2	NA	TRBJ1-1	NA	CASSLLGVGEAFF	TGTGCCAGCAGCTTGTTAGGGGTGGGGGAAGCTTTCTTT
TRBV5-8	NA	TRBJ1-1	once	CASSLFRVSFNTEAFF	TGTGCCAGCAGCTTATTCCGGGTTTCTTTTAACACTGAAGCTTTCTTT
TRBV19	TRBD1	TRBJ2-2	NA	CASSIVTGVDTGELFF	TGTGCCAGTAGTATAGTTACAGGGGTCGATACCGGGGAGCTGTTTTTT
TRBV6-5	NA	TRBJ1-5	NA	CASWGAGGNQPQHF	TGTGCCAGCTGGGGAGCAGGGGGCAATCAGCCCCAGCATTTT
TRBV7-8	NA	TRBJ2-5	NA	CASSLKLIPPKETQYF	TGTGCCAGCAGCTTAAAACTAATCCCCCCGAAAGAGACCCAGTACTTC
TRBV6-4	TRBD2	TRBJ2-7	NA	CASSYLAGGSYEQYF	TGTGCCAGCAGTTACCTAGCGGGGGGGAGTTACGAGCAGTACTTC